Presented here are 26 T cell receptor beta chains from one specimen sequenced in a study of OX40 agonist ivuxolimab in advanced cancers. Clones were sequenced by immunoSEQ multiplex PCR, and TCRdb holds only the in-frame ones, with some missing. The sample contains tens of thousands of clones, more than 80% of which appear only once. The specimen comprised CD4+ or CD8+ T cells sorted from blood, sampled in a trial of the OX40 agonist ivuxolimab. The receptors come from an adult with an advanced solid tumor such as melanoma, head and neck, liver or kidney cancer.

The chain combines TRBV6-5 with TRBJ1-1; D is uncertain. This CDR3 has 13 amino acids. CDR1 is MNHEY, CDR2 SVGAGI, per germline. The germline V and J ends were trimmed by 5 bases and 7 bases, with 14 bases remaining between them. The CDR3 here is CASSRPGTSEAFF. In DNA, the CDR3 is TGTGCCAGCAGTCGCCCAGGCACCAGTGAAGCTTTCTTT.

This clone was picked up one time. V is TRBV5-8 and J is TRBJ2-3; tentative D call: TRBD1 (6 bases). CDR1 is SGHTS and CDR2 is YDEGEE in the germline V gene. The V and J ends lost 1 base and 0 bases respectively, with 9 bases between them. This CDR3 region has 15 residues. CDR3 amino acids: CASSLWDTSTDTQYF. CDR3 in DNA: TGTGCCAGCAGCTTGTGGGACACGAGCACAGATACGCAGTATTTT.

This chain uses TRBV6-5 with TRBJ2-3; no reliable D call. V was clipped by 5 bases and J by 1 base, with 10 bases between them. The CDR3 runs to 14 residues. Per the germline V gene, CDR1 is MNHEY and CDR2 is SVGAGI. The CDR3 spells CASSGGWGTDTQYF. The DNA for the CDR3 is TGTGCCAGCAGTGGCGGATGGGGCACAGATACGCAGTATTTT.

V is TRBV18 and J is TRBJ2-3; TRBD2 agrees at 10 bases. V lost 2 bases and J lost 4; bases outside the gene matches: 3. This CDR3 is 15 amino acids long. Per the germline V gene, CDR1 is KGHSH and CDR2 is LQKENI. CDR3 protein: CASSPTSGTPDTQYF. CDR3 DNA sequence: TGTGCCAGCTCACCAACTAGCGGGACCCCAGATACGCAGTATTTT. The whole variable domain, remainder taken from reference TRBV18 and TRBJ2-3, is NAGVMQNPRHLVRRRGQEARLRCSPMKGHSHVYWYRQLPEEGLKFMVYLQKENIIDESGMPKERFSAEFPKEGPSILRIQQVVRGDSAAYFCASSPTSGTPDTQYFGPGTRLTVL.

This clone was seen a handful of times. V usage is TRBV2 and J usage is TRBJ1-5; D call uncertain. CDR1 and CDR2 from the germline V gene are SNHLY and FYNNEI. The CDR3 consists of 14 residues. V was clipped by 5 bases and J by 3 bases, with 11 bases between them. The CDR3 reads CASSQDGINQPQHF. CDR3 coding DNA: TGTGCCAGCAGTCAGGACGGAATCAATCAGCCCCAGCATTTT.

This chain connects TRBV7-2 to TRBJ2-5, with no clear D. Looked up from germline, CDR1 is SGHTA and CDR2 is FQGNSA. This CDR3 is 13 amino acids long. Trimming removed 1 base from V and 2 bases from J, with 5 bases in between. In DNA form, the CDR3 reads TGTGCCAGCAGCTTAGAAAGTCAAGAGACCCAGTACTTC. The encoded protein is CASSLESQETQYF.

The chain combines TRBV5-4 with TRBJ2-3; 9 positions agree with TRBD2. Trimming took 4 bases from V and 3 from J; bases not matched to a gene: 6. This CDR3 comprises 15 residues. Germline-derived CDR1 and CDR2 are SGHNT and YYREEE (reference sequence). The CDR3 protein is CASSGLAGLTDTQYF. CDR3 DNA sequence: TGTGCCAGCAGCGGGCTAGCGGGGTTAACAGATACGCAGTATTTT.

The rearrangement joins TRBV7-2 to TRBJ1-2, with 7 bases that match TRBD1. V dropped 5 bases and J dropped 8; count of bases not matched to a gene: 20. The CDR3 sequence is 17 residues long. Germline CDR1 and CDR2: SGHTA and FQGNSA. The CDR3 DNA reads as TGTGCCAGCAGCCCAGACTCAGGACAGGCCCTAATAGGGGGCTACACCTTC. This gives the protein CASSPDSGQALIGGYTF.

This chain links TRBV28 with TRBJ2-7; TRBD1 might be the D (6 bases). The germline V gene has CDR1 MDHEN and CDR2 SYDVKM. CDR3 length: 14 residues. Trimming stripped 2 bases from V and 6 bases from J, with 14 bases between. The CDR3 reads CASSLKQGMREQYF. In DNA form, the CDR3 reads TGTGCCAGCAGTTTAAAACAGGGTATGCGCGAGCAGTACTTC.

The CDR3 is CASSEALRTGRVHF. CDR3 in DNA: TGTGCCAGCAGTGAAGCGCTTCGGACAGGACGAGTCCACTTT. The rearrangement links TRBV6-1 to TRBJ1-6, with 7 bases that match TRBD1. V shed 0 bases, J shed 17 bases, and the junction held 10 bases outside the gene matches. Germline lookup yields CDR1 MNHNS and CDR2 SASEGT. The CDR3 is made up of 14 amino acids.

V is TRBV19 and J is TRBJ2-1; no clear D. V gave up 5 bases and J gave up 6 bases, with 11 bases separating them. CDR3 length: 13 amino acids. Germline V lookup: CDR1 LNHDA, CDR2 SQIVND (reference sequence). For the CDR3, the DNA is TGTGCCAGTAGTGAATACGGCGGCAATGAGCAGTTCTTC. Translation gives CASSEYGGNEQFF. Complete variable domain (other parts from reference TRBV19 and TRBJ2-1): DGGITQSPKYLFRKEGQNVTLSCEQNLNHDAMYWYRQDPGQGLRLIYYSQIVNDFQKGDIAEGYSVSREKKESFPLTVTSAQKNPTAFYLCASSEYGGNEQFFGPGTRLTVL.

This clone was seen just once. The chain employs TRBV2 and TRBJ1-5, with no clear D. V dropped 4 bases and J dropped 4 bases, with 8 bases sitting between them. The CDR3 is made up of 13 amino acids. Looked up from germline, CDR1 is SNHLY and CDR2 is FYNNEI. This CDR3 reads CASSVIRNQPQHF. The CDR3 nucleotides are TGTGCCAGCAGTGTCATCAGGAATCAGCCCCAGCATTTT.

The chain has TRBV19 and TRBJ1-2; 8 positions match TRBD1. The V and J ends lost 5 bases and 4 bases, in that order; junction bases with no gene match: 6. Per the germline V gene, CDR1 is LNHDA and CDR2 is SQIVND (reference sequence). The CDR3 consists of 14 residues. CDR3 protein: CASSSGDRGYGYTF. The DNA of the CDR3 is TGTGCCAGTAGTTCGGGCGACAGGGGCTATGGCTACACCTTC.

V usage is TRBV18 and J usage is TRBJ2-3, with TRBD1 as a possible D gene (5 bases). The CDR3 has 17 residues. Germline V gives CDR1 KGHSH, CDR2 LQKENI. The V and J ends lost 3 bases and 1 base respectively, with 17 bases between them. CDR3 nucleotide sequence: TGTGCCAGCTCACCCCACGTACGCAGGGTTGGCACAGATACGCAGTATTTT. It is translated as CASSPHVRRVGTDTQYF.

V is TRBV28 and J is TRBJ1-1, with D perhaps matching TRBD1 (5 bases). The CDR3 has 13 amino acids. Germline V lookup: CDR1 MDHEN, CDR2 SYDVKM. V dropped 4 bases and J dropped 3 bases, with 9 bases sitting between them. The CDR3 is CASSSYRYTEAFF. CDR3 coding DNA: TGTGCCAGCAGTTCTTACAGGTACACTGAAGCTTTCTTT.

The rearrangement links TRBV15 to TRBJ2-5, with TRBD2 identical over 9 bases. Looked up from germline, CDR1 is LNHNV and CDR2 is YYDKDF (reference sequence). The CDR3 loop spans 17 amino acids. With V trimmed by 0 bases and J by 5 bases, 10 bases remained unmatched. CDR3 in amino acids: CATSRDGISGRPETQYF. The CDR3 DNA reads as TGTGCCACCAGCAGAGATGGGATCAGCGGGAGGCCTGAGACCCAGTACTTC.

In regard to this clone: The identical CDR3 is also encoded by other nucleotide sequences in the sample. The V call is TRBV27, the J call TRBJ2-3; D is possibly TRBD1 (6 bases). The CDR3 is made up of 14 amino acids. Deletions cut 6 bases from V and 0 bases from J, with 10 bases between. Germline V lookup: CDR1 MNHEY, CDR2 SMNVEV (reference sequence). CDR3 amino acids: CASSLQGSTDTQYF. CDR3 nucleotide sequence: TGTGCCAGCAGCCTACAGGGCAGCACAGATACGCAGTATTTT.

This clone appeared a single time. The chain combines TRBV5-4 with TRBJ2-5, with a tentative D call TRBD2 (5 bases). The CDR3 extends over 14 amino acids. Trimming shortened V by 4 bases and J by 2 bases, and 12 bases separated the two germline ends. Germline values: CDR1 SGHNT, CDR2 YYREEE (reference sequence). The DNA for the CDR3 is TGTGCCAGCAGCGCGAGGACTGGGCAAGAGACCCAGTACTTC. This translates into CASSARTGQETQYF.

CDR3 residues: CASSLGGARVSEQYV. The CDR3 nucleotides are TGTGCCAGCAGCTTGGGAGGGGCCAGGGTCTCCGAGCAGTACGTC. V gene TRBV5-5 combines with J gene TRBJ2-7; D is tentatively TRBD1 or TRBD2 (5 bases each). This CDR3 region has 15 residues. Germline CDR1 reads SGHKS; CDR2 reads YYEKEE (reference sequence). The V gene lost 0 bases and the J gene lost 6 bases, with 16 bases spanning the gap.

The chain joins TRBV29-1 to TRBJ1-2; 10 positions match TRBD1. The CDR3 sequence is 13 residues long. Germline V gene sequence: CDR1 SQVTM, CDR2 ANQGSEA. V trimming: 5 bases; J trimming: 6 bases; junction bases outside the gene matches: 6. The CDR3 DNA reads as TGCAGCGTTCCGGGACAGGGGTACAATGGCTACACCTTC. This translates into CSVPGQGYNGYTF.

The chain combines TRBV7-3 with TRBJ2-3; 14 bases agree with TRBD2. The germline CDR1 and CDR2 sequences are SGHTA and FQGTGA. The CDR3 contains 17 residues. V lost 0 bases, J lost 5 bases, and 4 bases stayed unmatched. Here the CDR3 reads CASSLTTSGRAVDTQYF. CDR3 sequence (DNA): TGTGCCAGCAGCTTAACGACTAGCGGGAGGGCTGTAGATACGCAGTATTTT.

The V call is TRBV18, the J call TRBJ1-4; D gene unclear. The CDR3 extends over 13 amino acids. Between the trimmed V and J ends, which lost 4 bases and 7 bases, there was a span of 10 bases. Germline V gives CDR1 KGHSH, CDR2 LQKENI. CDR3 region: CASSLGPREKLFF. CDR3 nucleotide sequence: TGTGCCAGCTCACTAGGACCTCGTGAAAAACTGTTTTTT.

The chain couples TRBV28 to TRBJ2-1; 14 nucleotides match TRBD2. The CDR3 extends over 17 amino acids. V gave up 4 bases and J gave up 3 bases; unmatched junction bases: 5. The germline gives CDR1 MDHEN, CDR2 SYDVKM. The CDR3 loop reads CASSSSGLAGVYNEQFF. CDR3 bases: TGTGCCAGCAGTTCCTCGGGACTAGCGGGGGTCTACAATGAGCAGTTCTTC.

V is TRBV6-5 and J is TRBJ1-1; D unresolved. In germline, CDR1 is MNHEY, CDR2 SVGAGI. CDR3 length: 14 residues. V lost 4 bases and J lost 6, with 15 bases in between. The CDR3 sequence is CASSSLTFTAEAFF. The CDR3 DNA sequence: TGTGCCAGCAGTTCACTTACCTTCACCGCTGAAGCTTTCTTT.

The gene calls are TRBV6-6 and TRBJ2-1; no clear D. V was clipped by 4 bases and J by 14 bases, with 12 bases between them. Looked up from germline, CDR1 is MNHNY and CDR2 is SVGAGI (reference sequence). CDR3 size: 11 residues. DNA for the CDR3: TGTGCCAGCAGTTTAGAAAAGAGAGAGTTCTTC. This translates into CASSLEKREFF.

The rearrangement links TRBV28 to TRBJ2-5; TRBD2 matches 8 bases. Germline values: CDR1 MDHEN, CDR2 SYDVKM. Losses at the gene ends were 2 bases for V and 4 bases for J; bases not matched to a gene: 6. The CDR3 loop spans 15 amino acids. This CDR3 is CASSLPGGQAETQYF. The CDR3 DNA reads TGTGCCAGCAGTTTACCGGGGGGGCAGGCAGAGACCCAGTACTTC.